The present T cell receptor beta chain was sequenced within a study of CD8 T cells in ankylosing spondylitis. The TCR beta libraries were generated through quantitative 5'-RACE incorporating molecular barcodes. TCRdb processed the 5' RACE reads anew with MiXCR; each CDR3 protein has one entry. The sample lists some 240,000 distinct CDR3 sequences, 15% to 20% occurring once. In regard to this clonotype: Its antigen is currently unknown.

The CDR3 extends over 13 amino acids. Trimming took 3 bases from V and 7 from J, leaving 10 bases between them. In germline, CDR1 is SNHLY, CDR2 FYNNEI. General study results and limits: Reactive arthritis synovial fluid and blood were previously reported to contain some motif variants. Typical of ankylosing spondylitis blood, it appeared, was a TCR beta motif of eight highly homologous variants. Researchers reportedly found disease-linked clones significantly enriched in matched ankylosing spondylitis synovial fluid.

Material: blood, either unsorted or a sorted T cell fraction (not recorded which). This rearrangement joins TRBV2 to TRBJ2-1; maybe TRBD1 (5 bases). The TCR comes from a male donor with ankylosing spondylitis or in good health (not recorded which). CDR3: CASSDREENEQFF. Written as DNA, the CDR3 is TGTGCCAGCAGTGACAGGGAAGAGAATGAGCAGTTCTTC. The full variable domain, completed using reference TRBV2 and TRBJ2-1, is EPEVTQTPSHQVTQMGQEVILRCVPISNHLYFYWYRQILGQKVEFLVSFYNNEISEKSEIFDDQFSVERPDGSNFTLKIRSTKLEDSAMYFCASSDREENEQFFGPGTRLTVL.